This TCR beta chain was sequenced during a study of blood T cells in healthy people across ages. Study-wide findings and caveats: It was the long-lived donors that had more naive CD4+ cells and higher diversity than aged donors.

The sample, about 9.2 milliliters of peripheral blood, was drawn from each donor. Notes on this clonotype: Its antigen is undetermined.

The use of a sample-barcoded 5' primer and a J-beta primer mix characterized a second PCR of roughly 6 to 11 cycles. A template-switch adaptor with 12 random nucleotides tagged each cDNA molecule. Each CDR3 protein is one row after TCRdb ran MiXCR on the 5' RACE reads. The sample has under 2,000,000 distinct CDR3 sequences; around half are singletons. V was shortened by 4 bases and J by 8 bases, with 15 bases between the two germline ends. The CDR3 is 14 amino acids. Per germline, CDR1 LGHNA and CDR2 YSLEER. The receptor was derived from a middle-aged woman in good health. What was sequenced was blood. The J gene is TRBJ2-1, the V gene TRBV4-3; D call uncertain. The CDR3 region has the DNA TGCGCCAGCAGCCGAGAGGCCACGCTAGATGAGCAGTTCTTC. Amino acid sequence: CASSREATLDEQFF.